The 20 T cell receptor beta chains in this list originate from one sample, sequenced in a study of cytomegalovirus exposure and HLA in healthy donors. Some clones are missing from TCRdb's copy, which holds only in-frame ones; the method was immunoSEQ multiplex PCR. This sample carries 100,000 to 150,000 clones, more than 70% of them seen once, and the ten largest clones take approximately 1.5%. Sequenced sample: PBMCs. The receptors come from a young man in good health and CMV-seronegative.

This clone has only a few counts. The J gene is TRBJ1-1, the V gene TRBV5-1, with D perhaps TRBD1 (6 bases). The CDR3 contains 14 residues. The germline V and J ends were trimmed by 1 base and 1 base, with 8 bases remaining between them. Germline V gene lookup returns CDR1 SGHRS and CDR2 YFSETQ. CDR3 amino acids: CASSLLTGNTEAFF. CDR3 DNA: TGCGCCAGCAGCTTGTTGACAGGGAACACTGAAGCTTTCTTT.

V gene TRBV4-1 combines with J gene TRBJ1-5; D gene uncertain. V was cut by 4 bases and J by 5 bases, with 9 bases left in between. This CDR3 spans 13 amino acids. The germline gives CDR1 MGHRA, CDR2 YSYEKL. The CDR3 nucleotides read TGCGCCAGCAGCCTCGCGGGTCATCAGCCCCAGCATTTT. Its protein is CASSLAGHQPQHF.

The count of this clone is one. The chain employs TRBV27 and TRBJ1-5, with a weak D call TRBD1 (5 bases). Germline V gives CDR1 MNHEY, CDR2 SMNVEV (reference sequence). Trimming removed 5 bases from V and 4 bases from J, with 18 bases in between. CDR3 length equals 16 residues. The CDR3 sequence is CASSPEAGFRNQPQHF. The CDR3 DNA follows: TGTGCCAGCAGTCCAGAGGCAGGGTTTCGGAATCAGCCCCAGCATTTT.

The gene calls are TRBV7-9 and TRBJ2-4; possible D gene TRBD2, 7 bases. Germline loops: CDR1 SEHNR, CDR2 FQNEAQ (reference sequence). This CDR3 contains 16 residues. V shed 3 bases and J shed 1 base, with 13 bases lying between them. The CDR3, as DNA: TGTGCCAGCAGCTTGGGGGGGCTGTCTGCCAAAAACATTCAGTACTTC. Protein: CASSLGGLSAKNIQYF.

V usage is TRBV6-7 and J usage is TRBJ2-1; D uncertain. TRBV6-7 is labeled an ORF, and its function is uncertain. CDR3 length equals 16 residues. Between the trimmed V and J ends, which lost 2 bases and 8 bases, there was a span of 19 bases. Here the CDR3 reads CASSYPEGPGYYEQFF. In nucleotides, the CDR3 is TGTGCCAGCAGTTACCCAGAAGGCCCGGGTTATTATGAGCAGTTCTTC.

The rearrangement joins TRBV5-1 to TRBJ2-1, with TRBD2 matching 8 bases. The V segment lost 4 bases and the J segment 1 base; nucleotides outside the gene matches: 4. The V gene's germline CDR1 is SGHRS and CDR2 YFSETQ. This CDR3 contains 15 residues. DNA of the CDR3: TGCGCCAGCAGCATACTAGCGGAATCCTACAATGAGCAGTTCTTC. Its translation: CASSILAESYNEQFF.

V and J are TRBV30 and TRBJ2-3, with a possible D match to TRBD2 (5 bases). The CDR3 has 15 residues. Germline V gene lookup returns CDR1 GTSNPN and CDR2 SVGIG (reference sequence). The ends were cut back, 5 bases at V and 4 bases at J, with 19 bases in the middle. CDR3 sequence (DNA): TGTGCCTGGGGGGTAGGACTTAGCTTCGCAGATACGCAGTATTTT. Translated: CAWGVGLSFADTQYF.

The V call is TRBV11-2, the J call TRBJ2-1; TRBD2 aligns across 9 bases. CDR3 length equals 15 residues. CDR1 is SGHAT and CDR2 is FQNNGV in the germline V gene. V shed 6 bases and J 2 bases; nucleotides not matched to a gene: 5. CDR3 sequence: CASRVAGAAYNEQFF. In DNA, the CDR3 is TGTGCCAGCAGGGTAGCGGGAGCCGCCTACAATGAGCAGTTCTTC.

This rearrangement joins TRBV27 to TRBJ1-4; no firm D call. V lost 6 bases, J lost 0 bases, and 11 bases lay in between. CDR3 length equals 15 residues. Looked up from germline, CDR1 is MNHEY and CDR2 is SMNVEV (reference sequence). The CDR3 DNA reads TGTGCCAGCAGGTTTCGGCAGGCAACTAATGAAAAACTGTTTTTT. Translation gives CASRFRQATNEKLFF.

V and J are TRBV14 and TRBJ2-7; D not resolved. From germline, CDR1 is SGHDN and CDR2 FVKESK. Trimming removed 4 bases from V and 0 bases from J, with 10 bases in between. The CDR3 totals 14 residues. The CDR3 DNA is TGTGCCAGCAGCCCTTATCGGAGCTCCTACGAGCAGTACTTC. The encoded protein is CASSPYRSSYEQYF.

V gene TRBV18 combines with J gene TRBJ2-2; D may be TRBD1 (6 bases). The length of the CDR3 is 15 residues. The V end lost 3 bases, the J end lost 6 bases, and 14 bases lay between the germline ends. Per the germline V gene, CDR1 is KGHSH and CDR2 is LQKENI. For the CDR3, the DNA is TGTGCCAGCTCACCGGGGGCTCAGGTCCCCGGGGAGCTGTTTTTT. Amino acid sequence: CASSPGAQVPGELFF.

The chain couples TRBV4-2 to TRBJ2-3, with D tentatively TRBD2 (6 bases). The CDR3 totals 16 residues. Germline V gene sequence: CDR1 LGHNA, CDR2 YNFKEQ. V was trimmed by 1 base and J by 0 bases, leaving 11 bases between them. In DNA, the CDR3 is TGTGCCAGCAGCCAAGGGGCGGGGACTAGCACAGATACGCAGTATTTT. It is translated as CASSQGAGTSTDTQYF.

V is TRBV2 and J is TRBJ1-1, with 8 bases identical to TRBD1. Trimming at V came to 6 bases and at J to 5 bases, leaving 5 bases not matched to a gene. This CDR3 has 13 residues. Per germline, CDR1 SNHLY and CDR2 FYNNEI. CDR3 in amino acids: CASRPDRGTEAFF. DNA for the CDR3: TGTGCCAGCAGACCCGACAGGGGAACTGAAGCTTTCTTT.

The CDR3 loop reads CASSVEFGQGDAPQHF. The CDR3 DNA follows: TGTGCCAGCAGCGTAGAATTTGGGCAGGGGGACGCGCCCCAGCATTTT. V usage is TRBV9 and J usage is TRBJ1-5; 7 bases match TRBD1. The CDR3 runs 16 residues. From germline, CDR1 is SGDLS and CDR2 YYNGEE. With V trimmed by 0 bases and J by 9 bases, 12 bases remained unmatched.

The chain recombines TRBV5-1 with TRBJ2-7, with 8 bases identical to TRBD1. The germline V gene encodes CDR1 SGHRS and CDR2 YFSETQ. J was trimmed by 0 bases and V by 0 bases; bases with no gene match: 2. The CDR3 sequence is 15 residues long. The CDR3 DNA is TGCGCCAGCAGCTTGGAACAGGGGGACTCCTACGAGCAGTACTTC. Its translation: CASSLEQGDSYEQYF.

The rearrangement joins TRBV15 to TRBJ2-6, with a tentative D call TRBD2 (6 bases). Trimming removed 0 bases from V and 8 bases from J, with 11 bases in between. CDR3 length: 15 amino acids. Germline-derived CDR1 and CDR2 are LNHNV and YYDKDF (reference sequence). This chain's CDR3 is CATSREPEGTNVLTF. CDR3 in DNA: TGTGCCACCAGCAGAGAGCCGGAGGGGACCAACGTCCTGACTTTC.

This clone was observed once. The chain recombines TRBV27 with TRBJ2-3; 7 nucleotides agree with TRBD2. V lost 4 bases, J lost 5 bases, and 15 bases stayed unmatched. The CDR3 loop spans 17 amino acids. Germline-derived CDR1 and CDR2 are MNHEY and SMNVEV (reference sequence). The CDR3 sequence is CASSSPLGAGDIDTQYF. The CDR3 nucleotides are TGTGCCAGCAGTTCGCCCTTAGGGGCGGGAGATATAGATACGCAGTATTTT.

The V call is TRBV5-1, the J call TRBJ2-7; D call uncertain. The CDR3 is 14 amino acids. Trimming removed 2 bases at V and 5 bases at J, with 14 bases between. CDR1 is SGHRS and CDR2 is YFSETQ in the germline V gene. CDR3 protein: CASSLGTGRDEQYF. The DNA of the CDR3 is TGCGCCAGCAGCTTAGGCACTGGCCGGGACGAGCAGTACTTC.

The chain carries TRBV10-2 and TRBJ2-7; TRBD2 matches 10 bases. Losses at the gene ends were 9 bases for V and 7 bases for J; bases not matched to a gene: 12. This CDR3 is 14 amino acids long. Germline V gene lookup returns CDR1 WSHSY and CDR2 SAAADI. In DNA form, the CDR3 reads TGCGCCAGGGGTAGCGGGGGGTCGTACTCGGAGCAGTACTTC. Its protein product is CARGSGGSYSEQYF.

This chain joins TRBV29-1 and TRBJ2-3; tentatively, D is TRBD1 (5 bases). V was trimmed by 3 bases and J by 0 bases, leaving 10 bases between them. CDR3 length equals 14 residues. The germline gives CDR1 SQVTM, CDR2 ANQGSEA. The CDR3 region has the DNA TGCAGCGTTGAGACAGACACTAGCACAGATACGCAGTATTTT. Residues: CSVETDTSTDTQYF.